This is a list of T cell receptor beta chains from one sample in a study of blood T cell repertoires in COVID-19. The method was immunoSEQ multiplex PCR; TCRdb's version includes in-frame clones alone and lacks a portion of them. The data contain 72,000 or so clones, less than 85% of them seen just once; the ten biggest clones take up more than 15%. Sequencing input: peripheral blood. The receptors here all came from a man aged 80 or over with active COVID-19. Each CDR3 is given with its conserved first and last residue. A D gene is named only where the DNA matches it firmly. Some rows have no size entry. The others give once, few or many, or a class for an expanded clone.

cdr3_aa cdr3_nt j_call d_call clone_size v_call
CASSSPLGGTGELFF TGCGCCAGCAGCTCCCCCCTGGGGGGAACCGGGGAGCTGTTTTTT TRBJ2-2 . few TRBV5-1
CATSDTGTGRFGELFF TGTGCCACCAGTGATACCGGGACAGGGAGATTCGGGGAGCTGTTTTTT TRBJ2-2 TRBD1 . TRBV24-1
CASRGLAGIGGEQFF TGTGCCAGCAGGGGACTAGCGGGAATAGGGGGTGAGCAGTTCTTC TRBJ2-1 TRBD2 once TRBV4-2
CASSYALGQASLANEKLFF TGTGCCAGCAGTTACGCTCTTGGACAGGCATCATTAGCTAATGAAAAACTGTTTTTT TRBJ1-4 TRBD1 . TRBV6-2/TRBV6-3
CASSVGGGGPYNEQFF TGTGCCAGCAGCGTAGGCGGCGGGGGGCCCTACAATGAGCAGTTCTTC TRBJ2-1 TRBD2 . TRBV9
CASSQFQNTIYF TGTGCCAGCAGCCAATTCCAAAACACCATATATTTT TRBJ1-3 . . TRBV3-1/TRBV3-2
CASSLAHTNEQFF TGCGCCAGCAGCCTTGCACATACCAATGAGCAGTTCTTC TRBJ2-1 . . TRBV5-1
CASSALAGVLESGELFF TGTGCCAGCAGCGCACTAGCGGGAGTGCTGGAATCCGGGGAGCTGTTTTTT TRBJ2-2 TRBD2 . TRBV11-3
CASSLGPKRRSSYNEQFF TGTGCCAGCAGCTTAGGGCCTAAGCGGAGGAGCTCCTACAATGAGCAGTTCTTC TRBJ2-1 . . TRBV7-8
CASSQRTAGPEAFF TGTGCCAGCAGCCAACGGACGGCGGGGCCTGAAGCTTTCTTT TRBJ1-1 . . TRBV3-1/TRBV3-2
CASSRQLNTEAFF TGTGCCAGCAGTCGACAGCTGAACACTGAAGCTTTCTTT TRBJ1-1 . . TRBV6-5
CASSVVYGFTDTQYF TGTGCCAGCAGCGTAGTTTACGGGTTCACAGATACGCAGTATTTT TRBJ2-3 . few TRBV9
CASSSSGSTDTQYF TGTGCCAGCAGTTCGAGCGGGAGCACAGATACGCAGTATTTT TRBJ2-3 . . TRBV6-2/TRBV6-3
CATSDLTDTLSYEQYF TGTGCCACCAGTGATTTAACGGACACGTTATCCTACGAGCAGTACTTC TRBJ2-7 . once TRBV24-1
CASSLSATEETQYF TGTGCCAGCAGTTTATCGGCCACAGAAGAGACCCAGTACTTC TRBJ2-5 . . TRBV27
CATSAGGASYEQYF TGTGCCACCAGTGCAGGGGGCGCCTCCTACGAGCAGTACTTC TRBJ2-7 TRBD1 . TRBV24-1
CASSQADGRGETQYF TGCGCCAGCAGCCAAGCAGACGGGAGGGGGGAGACCCAGTACTTC TRBJ2-5 TRBD2 . TRBV4-1
CASSQDKRDTDTQYF TGCGCCAGCAGCCAAGACAAGCGTGACACAGATACGCAGTATTTT TRBJ2-3 . . TRBV4-3
CASSIRDTGEQYF TGTGCCAGCAGCATCCGGGACACAGGGGAGCAGTACTTC TRBJ2-7 . . TRBV5-5
CASSRQDRYYEQYF TGTGCCAGCAGTCGACAGGACCGATACTACGAGCAGTACTTC TRBJ2-7 . . TRBV27
CASSFSGGDWETQYF TGTGCCAGCAGTTTCTCCGGGGGGGATTGGGAGACCCAGTACTTC TRBJ2-5 TRBD2 . TRBV28
CASSGGQGVEDTQYF TGTGCCAGCTCAGGTGGACAGGGGGTTGAAGATACGCAGTATTTT TRBJ2-3 TRBD1 . TRBV18
CASTHPIGAQYNEQFF TGTGCCAGCACCCACCCAATCGGAGCTCAATACAATGAGCAGTTCTTC TRBJ2-1 . . TRBV5-8
CASSLAGGGSYNEQFF TGTGCCAGCAGCTTAGCGGGCGGGGGGTCTTACAATGAGCAGTTCTTC TRBJ2-1 TRBD2 once TRBV11-3
CASSLAENYGYTF TGTGCCAGCAGTTTGGCGGAAAACTATGGCTACACCTTC TRBJ1-2 . . TRBV27
CASSSRGAGGDTQYF TGCGCCAGCAGCTCGCGGGGGGCAGGAGGAGATACGCAGTATTTT TRBJ2-3 TRBD2 . TRBV4-3
CASSPGGGETQYF TGTGCCAGCAGCCCCGGAGGCGGAGAGACCCAGTACTTC TRBJ2-5 . . TRBV9
CASSLAEETQYF TGTGCCAGCAGCTTGGCAGAAGAGACCCAGTACTTC TRBJ2-5 . . TRBV5-6
CASTPWQGAGNTEAFF TGTGCCAGTACTCCGTGGCAGGGGGCTGGGAACACTGAAGCTTTCTTT TRBJ1-1 TRBD1 . TRBV19
CASSFITDRAGNTIYF TGTGCCAGCAGCTTTATTACCGACAGGGCTGGAAACACCATATATTTT TRBJ1-3 TRBD1 . TRBV7-8
CASSPSGPSYNEQFF TGTGCCAGCAGCCCTAGCGGGCCTTCCTACAATGAGCAGTTCTTC TRBJ2-1 TRBD2 . TRBV4-2
CASSVTGVGNEQFF TGTGCCAGCAGCGTCACCGGGGTAGGTAATGAGCAGTTCTTC TRBJ2-1 . . TRBV9
CASRSSATNEKLFF TGCGCCAGCAGGTCAAGCGCAACTAATGAAAAACTGTTTTTT TRBJ1-4 . . TRBV5-1
CASSPTGDSYEQYF TGTGCCAGCTCACCGACAGGAGACTCCTACGAGCAGTACTTC TRBJ2-7 . . TRBV18
CASSYDRRQETQYF TGTGCCAGCAGTTACGACAGGAGACAAGAGACCCAGTACTTC TRBJ2-5 . . TRBV6-5
CASSQGLSDSGANVLTF TGTGCCAGCAGCCAAGGATTGTCAGACTCTGGGGCCAACGTCCTGACTTTC TRBJ2-6 . . TRBV3-1/TRBV3-2
CASSRGDSSDNSPLHF TGTGCCAGCAGCCGTGGGGACTCTAGTGATAATTCACCCCTCCACTTT TRBJ1-6 . once TRBV7-2
CATTGQNTDTQYF TGTGCCACCACGGGACAAAACACAGATACGCAGTATTTT TRBJ2-3 . . TRBV6-5
CASSQDRPGGDRGYTF TGCGCCAGCAGCCAAGATCGGCCAGGGGGCGATCGGGGCTACACCTTC TRBJ1-2 TRBD1 . TRBV4-1
CATSRGLAGVETQYF TGTGCCACCAGCCGGGGACTAGCGGGGGTGGAGACCCAGTACTTC TRBJ2-5 TRBD2 . TRBV15
CASSLVQGAEQFF TGTGCCAGCAGCTTAGTACAGGGAGCTGAGCAGTTCTTC TRBJ2-1 . . TRBV11-2
CASSNGGELGDTQYF TGTGCCAGCAGCAACGGGGGGGAGCTGGGAGATACGCAGTATTTT TRBJ2-3 TRBD2 . TRBV9
CASSPPIAGGAYNEQFF TGTGCCAGCTCACCTCCGATAGCGGGGGGCGCTTACAATGAGCAGTTCTTC TRBJ2-1 TRBD2 . TRBV18
CATSDGDKGGEQYF TGTGCCACCAGTGATGGGGACAAAGGGGGCGAGCAGTACTTC TRBJ2-7 . . TRBV24-1
CASSPDRDNQPQHF TGTGCCAGCAGCCCGGACAGGGACAATCAGCCCCAGCATTTT TRBJ1-5 TRBD1 once TRBV6-2/TRBV6-3